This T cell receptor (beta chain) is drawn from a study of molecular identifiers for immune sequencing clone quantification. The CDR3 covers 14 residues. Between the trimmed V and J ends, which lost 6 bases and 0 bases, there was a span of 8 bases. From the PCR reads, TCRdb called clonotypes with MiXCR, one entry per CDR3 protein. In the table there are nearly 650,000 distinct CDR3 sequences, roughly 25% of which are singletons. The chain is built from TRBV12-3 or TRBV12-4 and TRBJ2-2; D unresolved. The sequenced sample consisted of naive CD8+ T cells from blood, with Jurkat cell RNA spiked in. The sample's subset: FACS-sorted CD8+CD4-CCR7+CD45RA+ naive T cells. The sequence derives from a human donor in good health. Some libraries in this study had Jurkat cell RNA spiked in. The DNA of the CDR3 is TGTGCCAGCAGCGGACGGCCGAACACCGGGGAGCTGTTTTTT. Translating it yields CASSGRPNTGELFF.